The present entry profiles one TCR beta chain with its context. CDR3 size: 13 residues. From germline, CDR1 is SGDLS and CDR2 YYNGEE. V lost 4 bases to trimming and J lost 7 bases, with 11 bases between them. This sample was included in a study of blood T cell repertoires in COVID-19. Study context: Donors in the United States, Italy and Spain gave samples during acute or convalescent COVID-19. PBMCs, B-cell-depleted T cells, or T cells were the source of the cDNA or gDNA that made up the material.

In the original processing: Amplification of reference gene primers provided the estimated nucleated cell counts. Measured with immunoSEQ multiplex PCR; TCRdb has only the in-frame clones, and not every one. V and J calls and clone size are copied from that table; D and trimming were computed from the DNA. This sample yields tens of thousands of clones, of which around 93% are seen a single time; 3.1% belongs to the top ten. This chain uses TRBV9 with TRBJ2-2; D possibly corresponds to TRBD1 (6 bases). Source material: peripheral blood. The clonotype comes from a middle-aged man with acute or convalescent COVID-19. This CDR3 reads CASSIRGSGELFF. CDR3 nucleotide sequence: TGTGCCAGCAGCATCAGGGGCAGCGGGGAGCTGTTTTTT.